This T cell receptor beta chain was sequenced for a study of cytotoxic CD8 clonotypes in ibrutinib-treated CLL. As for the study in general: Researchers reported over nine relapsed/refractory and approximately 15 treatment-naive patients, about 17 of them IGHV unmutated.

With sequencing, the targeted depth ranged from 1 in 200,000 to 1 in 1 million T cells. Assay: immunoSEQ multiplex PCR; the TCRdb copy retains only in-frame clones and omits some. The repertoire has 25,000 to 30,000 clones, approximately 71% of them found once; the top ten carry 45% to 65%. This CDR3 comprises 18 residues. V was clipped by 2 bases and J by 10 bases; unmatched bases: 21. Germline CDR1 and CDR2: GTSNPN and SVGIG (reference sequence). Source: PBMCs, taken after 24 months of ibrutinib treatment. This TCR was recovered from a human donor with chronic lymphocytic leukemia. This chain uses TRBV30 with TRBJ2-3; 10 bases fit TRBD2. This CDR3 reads CAWSTQGLAGARRRSQYF. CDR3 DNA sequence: TGTGCCTGGAGTACCCAGGGGCTAGCGGGGGCCCGGCGACGGTCGCAGTATTTT.